These 15 T cell receptor beta chains were sequenced from one sample in a study of T cell responses to AZD1222 COVID-19 vaccine. The data were produced by immunoSEQ multiplex PCR, yet TCRdb's version contains in-frame clones alone and is incomplete. This repertoire shows about 140,000 clones, 80% to 90% found once; its top ten account for 5.5%. The source material was peripheral blood, sampled on day 0 of AZD1222 vaccination. These receptors were collected from an adult in good health.

This CDR3 reads CASSLTGASSGANVLTF. CDR3 coding DNA: TGTGCCAGCAGTCTGACAGGGGCCTCCTCTGGGGCCAACGTCCTGACTTTC. V is TRBV28 and J is TRBJ2-6, with TRBD1 identical over 8 bases. Germline V gives CDR1 MDHEN, CDR2 SYDVKM. V was clipped by 5 bases and J by 0 bases; unmatched bases: 6. The CDR3 length is 17 residues. Full variable domain (outside the CDR3, taken from reference TRBV28 and TRBJ2-6): DVKVTQSSRYLVKRTGEKVFLECVQDMDHENMFWYRQDPGLGLRLIYFSYDVKMKEKGDIPEGYSVSREKKERFSLILESASTNQTSMYLCASSLTGASSGANVLTFGAGSRLTVL.

The rearrangement joins TRBV7-8 to TRBJ2-7, with D tentatively TRBD1 (6 bases). Germline lookup yields CDR1 SGHVS and CDR2 FQNEAQ. V lost 5 bases and J lost 1, with 9 bases in between. The CDR3 runs 13 residues. CDR3 sequence: CASSRDRSYEQYF. CDR3 nucleotide sequence: TGTGCCAGCAGCCGAGACAGGTCCTACGAGCAGTACTTC.

The rearrangement uses TRBV11-1 and TRBJ2-5; tentative D call: TRBD2 (5 bases). Trimming removed 0 bases from V and 5 bases from J, with 13 bases in between. Germline CDR1 reads SGHAT; CDR2 reads FQDESV (reference sequence). The CDR3 sequence is 15 residues long. This CDR3 is CASSLASTRTETQYF. The CDR3 DNA sequence: TGTGCCAGCAGCTTAGCGAGTACTAGGACGGAGACCCAGTACTTC.

The rearrangement links TRBV6-2 or TRBV6-3 to TRBJ1-4; D uncertain. Trimming took 5 bases from V and 13 from J, leaving 14 bases between them. Germline CDR1 and CDR2: MNHEY and SVGEGT. This CDR3 spans 12 amino acids. Here the CDR3 reads CASSQPGSRLFF. The CDR3 coding sequence is TGTGCCAGCAGTCAACCGGGAAGCAGACTGTTTTTT.

The chain recombines TRBV5-6 with TRBJ1-1, with D perhaps TRBD1 (6 bases). From germline, CDR1 is SGHDT and CDR2 YYEEEE. V was shortened by 3 bases and J by 1 base, with 13 bases between the two germline ends. CDR3 size: 15 residues. Here the CDR3 DNA reads TGTGCCAGCAGCTGGGGACAAGAAAAGAACACTGAAGCTTTCTTT. This gives the protein CASSWGQEKNTEAFF.

The chain employs TRBV3-1 (or the pseudogene TRBV3-2) and TRBJ1-4; tentative D call: TRBD1 (5 bases). CDR1 is LGHDT and CDR2 is YNNKEL in the germline V gene (reference sequence). The CDR3 extends over 15 amino acids. Trimming took 4 bases from V and 0 from J, leaving 9 bases between them. The CDR3 sequence is CASSRQQTTNEKLFF. CDR3 nucleotides: TGTGCCAGCAGCCGACAGCAGACAACTAATGAAAAACTGTTTTTT.

Only one count was recorded for this clone. This chain connects TRBV4-3 to TRBJ2-1; 8 nucleotides agree with TRBD2. The junction had 11 bases not matched to a gene; V was cut back by 0 bases and J by 1 base. The germline gives CDR1 LGHNA, CDR2 YSLEER. This CDR3 spans 19 amino acids. The CDR3 bases are TGCGCCAGCAGCCAAGATGGGATTGTACGGGAGGGATCCTACAATGAGCAGTTCTTC. Its translation: CASSQDGIVREGSYNEQFF.

The chain recombines TRBV30 with TRBJ2-5; D is unresolved. The CDR3 is 12 residues long. Trimming pared 2 bases from V and 4 bases from J, leaving 8 bases between. Germline CDR1 is GTSNPN and CDR2 is SVGIG (reference sequence). The CDR3 loop reads CAWSSLAETQYF. As DNA, the CDR3 is TGTGCCTGGAGTTCTCTCGCAGAGACCCAGTACTTC.

The V gene is TRBV9, the J gene TRBJ2-6; no definite D call. In germline, CDR1 is SGDLS, CDR2 YYNGEE. This CDR3 is 21 amino acids long. Between the trimmed V and J ends, which lost 4 bases and 0 bases, there was a span of 26 bases. The CDR3 DNA reads as TGTGCCAGCAGCCCACCTCTGTATAGGGCGGAACCCAGCTCTGGGGCCAACGTCCTGACTTTC. Residues: CASSPPLYRAEPSSGANVLTF.

This chain links TRBV7-9 with TRBJ2-5; D ambiguous. CDR1 is SEHNR, CDR2 FQNEAQ, per germline (reference sequence). The CDR3 sequence is 13 residues long. V was pared by 4 bases and J by 2 bases, with 8 bases between. The CDR3 nucleotides read TGTGCCAGCAGCTACGGGTCTCAAGAGACCCAGTACTTC. Amino acid sequence: CASSYGSQETQYF.

A few counts support this clone. The chain carries TRBV15 and TRBJ1-3; D is unresolved. The germline V and J ends were trimmed by 0 bases and 0 bases, with 9 bases remaining between them. This CDR3 region has 16 residues. The germline V gene encodes CDR1 LNHNV and CDR2 YYDKDF (reference sequence). DNA for the CDR3: TGTGCCACCAGCAGAGATCACGAGAACTCTGGAAACACCATATATTTT. Its protein is CATSRDHENSGNTIYF.

This chain uses TRBV7-6 with TRBJ1-6; TRBD1 matches at 7 bases. Germline V CDR1 and CDR2: SGHVS, FNYEAQ. V lost 0 bases to trimming and J lost 7 bases; unmatched junction nucleotides: 9. The CDR3 totals 17 residues. CDR3 DNA: TGTGCCAGCAGCTTAGCCCCAGGGGGTTTGAAAAATTCACCCCTCCACTTT. Residues: CASSLAPGGLKNSPLHF.

The sample holds one count of this clone. The chain links TRBV4-1 to TRBJ1-6; tentatively, D is TRBD1 (6 bases). The CDR3 runs to 16 residues. From germline, CDR1 is MGHRA and CDR2 YSYEKL. V was shortened by 1 base and J by 8 bases, with 15 bases between the two germline ends. Here the CDR3 DNA reads TGCGCCAGCAGCCAAGCGGGGGCAGGGGTTGATTCACCCCTCCACTTT. This encodes CASSQAGAGVDSPLHF.

V usage is TRBV7-2 and J usage is TRBJ1-5, with unresolved D. This CDR3 contains 13 residues. The V gene lost 2 bases and the J gene lost 2 bases, with 4 bases spanning the gap. Germline V gives CDR1 SGHTA, CDR2 FQGNSA. CDR3: CASSLYGNQPQHF. The CDR3 DNA reads TGTGCCAGCAGCTTATATGGCAATCAGCCCCAGCATTTT.

This clone was seen once. The chain has TRBV27 and TRBJ1-1; D is uncertain. The V gene's germline CDR1 is MNHEY and CDR2 SMNVEV (reference sequence). The CDR3 sequence is 13 residues long. V was cut by 8 bases and J by 7 bases, with 17 bases left in between. The CDR3 bases are TGTGCCAGCTCTCATAGACCGGGTTATGAAGCTTTCTTT. It specifies CASSHRPGYEAFF.